A single sample is the source of the 17 T cell receptor beta chains below, sequenced in a study of spatial heterogeneity in lung cancer. TCRdb analysed the 5' RACE reads with MiXCR anew, one entry per CDR3 protein. The table lists over 40,000 distinct CDR3 sequences, roughly 10% of them singletons. Time point: blood at routine non-recurrence follow-up after resection. This specimen consisted of PBMCs, obtained at follow-up. The receptors were sampled from a male donor with early-stage non-small cell lung cancer.

The sample holds a few counts of this clonotype. The chain employs TRBV18 and TRBJ1-6; possible D gene TRBD1, 5 bases. V gave up 3 bases and J gave up 4 bases, with 7 bases separating them. The CDR3 has 14 residues. Germline values: CDR1 KGHSH, CDR2 LQKENI. In nucleotides, the CDR3 is TGTGCCAGCTCACCGACAGAGTATAATTCACCCCTCCACTTT. Translated, it gives CASSPTEYNSPLHF.

This clonotype was recorded at least ten times. J is TRBJ1-2 and V is TRBV12-3 or TRBV12-4, with D unresolved. The CDR3 length is 15 residues. V gave up 3 bases and J gave up 1 base, with 12 bases separating them. CDR3 DNA: TGTGCCAGCAGTTTTTGGCAGCCACGTAACTATGGCTACACCTTC. Encoded protein: CASSFWQPRNYGYTF.

The table lists this clonotype with many counts. The chain has TRBV12-3 or TRBV12-4 and TRBJ1-4; TRBD1 might be the D (6 bases). Trimming removed 6 bases at V and 5 bases at J, with 16 bases between. The CDR3 loop spans 15 amino acids. The CDR3 sequence: CASRRRQDFNEKLFF. The CDR3, as DNA: TGTGCCAGCAGACGACGACAGGATTTCAATGAAAAACTGTTTTTT.

The chain links TRBV6-5 to TRBJ1-4; no definite D call. This CDR3 is built from 16 residues. Trimming cost V 5 bases and J 3 bases, with 16 bases left between them. Looked up from germline, CDR1 is MNHEY and CDR2 is SVGAGI. The CDR3 here is CASSTMRSPANEKLFF. CDR3 bases: TGTGCCAGCAGTACGATGCGATCTCCAGCTAATGAAAAACTGTTTTTT.

The V call is TRBV20-1, the J call TRBJ1-5; no reliable D call. The CDR3 has 14 residues. V lost 0 bases to trimming and J lost 2 bases, with 8 bases between them. Germline CDR1 DFQATT, CDR2 SNEGSKA (reference sequence). In nucleotides, the CDR3 is TGCAGTGCTAGAGAGTGCTGTGGCAATCAGCCCCAGCATTTT. Translated, it gives CSARECCGNQPQHF.

This clonotype was recorded many times. The chain links TRBV6-5 to TRBJ1-1; weak D call: TRBD1 (6 bases). CDR1 is MNHEY, CDR2 SVGAGI, per germline. With 6 bases removed from V and 10 bases from J, the gap between germline ends came to 15 bases. The CDR3 loop spans 12 amino acids. The CDR3 loop is CASRTGKLSAFF. The CDR3 coding sequence is TGTGCCAGCAGGACAGGCAAACTCTCAGCTTTCTTT.

The chain uses TRBV5-6 and TRBJ1-6; TRBD1 is a possible D gene (6 bases). The CDR3 sequence is 14 residues long. Trimming took off 1 base at V and 8 bases at J, with 10 bases between the two ends. Germline loops: CDR1 SGHDT, CDR2 YYEEEE. The CDR3 loop reads CASSLTGTDSPLHF. The CDR3, as DNA: TGTGCCAGCAGCTTGACAGGGACGGATTCACCCCTCCACTTT.

This clonotype showed up many times. The CDR3 end shows no conserved phenylalanine or tryptophan, and so a read error is likely. Because the CDR3's place on the DNA is in doubt, the DNA is left out and the CDR3 is given as listed by TCRdb. The chain recombines TRBV24-1 with TRBJ1-1; the DNA was not used to check the table's D call, TRBD1. Per the germline V gene, CDR1 is KGHDR and CDR2 is SFDVKD. The CDR3 spans 13 amino acids, including both terminal residues. The CDR3 spells CATSEHLRGGFVD.

The rearrangement joins TRBV30 to TRBJ2-3, with TRBD1 matching over 10 bases. Germline CDR1 reads GTSNPN; CDR2 reads SVGIG (reference sequence). With 2 bases clipped from V and 0 bases from J, the junction kept 2 bases outside the gene matches. CDR3 length equals 15 residues. CDR3 in amino acids: CAWSPGQGSTDTQYF. The CDR3 DNA reads as TGTGCCTGGAGTCCGGGACAGGGGAGCACAGATACGCAGTATTTT.

V and J are TRBV5-4 and TRBJ2-1; D not certain. The V gene's germline CDR1 is SGHNT and CDR2 YYREEE (reference sequence). This CDR3 has 12 amino acids. With 4 bases removed from V and 7 bases from J, the gap between germline ends came to 9 bases. CDR3 sequence: CASSRGGNEQFF. Here the CDR3 DNA reads TGTGCCAGCAGCCGAGGCGGAAATGAGCAGTTCTTC.

This rearrangement joins TRBV3-1 to TRBJ2-7; a weak D match, TRBD2 (7 bases). V was clipped by 5 bases and J by 2 bases, with 16 bases between them. The CDR3 is 15 amino acids. Looked up from germline, CDR1 is LGHDT and CDR2 is YNNKEL (reference sequence). The CDR3 DNA reads as TGTGCCAGCAGCGACGTTCGGGGGGCGGCCTACGAGCAGTACTTC. It is translated as CASSDVRGAAYEQYF.

This clonotype was recorded at least ten times. The CDR3 DNA reads as TGCAGTGCGGCCTGGCAGGCCACAGAGACCCAGTACTTC. Its protein is CSAAWQATETQYF. The chain uses TRBV20-1 and TRBJ2-5; no firm D call. From germline, CDR1 is DFQATT and CDR2 SNEGSKA (reference sequence). The V end lost 6 bases, the J end lost 4 bases, and 15 bases lay between the germline ends. CDR3 length: 13 residues.

This clonotype has ten or more counts. The CDR3 sequence: CSARDPHGLASTDTQYF. The CDR3 DNA reads as TGCAGTGCTAGAGACCCCCACGGACTAGCGAGCACAGATACGCAGTATTTT. The chain combines TRBV20-1 with TRBJ2-3; 9 nucleotides align to TRBD2. Germline V lookup: CDR1 DFQATT, CDR2 SNEGSKA (reference sequence). V gave up 0 bases and J gave up 0 bases; unmatched junction bases: 7. The CDR3 totals 17 residues.

This clonotype was seen more than once but under ten times. No conserved phenylalanine or tryptophan ends this CDR3, so it is likely a read error. The chain carries TRBV6-2 or TRBV6-3 and TRBJ2-1, with D perhaps matching TRBD2 (6 bases). CDR1 and CDR2 from the germline V gene are MNHEY and SVGEGT. The CDR3 has 15 residues. Trimming left V 3 bases short and J 3 bases short, with 12 bases between. The CDR3, as DNA: TGTGCCAGCAGTTATGGGCGGGGCCTCTACAATGAGCAGTTCTTG. Protein product: CASSYGRGLYNEQFL.

The sample holds many counts of this clonotype. The rearrangement joins TRBV5-1 to TRBJ2-2; D unresolved. The CDR3 has 15 amino acids. In germline, CDR1 is SGHRS, CDR2 YFSETQ. V was clipped by 0 bases and J by 2 bases, with 8 bases between them. CDR3: CASSLVLTNTGELFF. The CDR3 DNA reads TGCGCCAGCAGCTTGGTGCTCACTAACACCGGGGAGCTGTTTTTT.

The table lists this clonotype with a few counts. V is TRBV6-6 and J is TRBJ2-2; 8 positions match TRBD1. Germline V gene sequence: CDR1 MNHNY, CDR2 SVGAGI (reference sequence). With V trimmed by 1 base and J by 6 bases, 10 bases remained unmatched. The CDR3 spans 17 residues. The CDR3 here is CASSYWQRTGKAGELFF. The CDR3 nucleotides are TGTGCCAGCAGTTACTGGCAAAGGACAGGGAAGGCCGGGGAGCTGTTTTTT.

J is TRBJ2-2 and V is TRBV15; 10 nucleotides line up with TRBD2. V trimming: 3 bases; J trimming: 6 bases; junction bases outside the gene matches: 7. The CDR3 is made up of 16 amino acids. Per germline, CDR1 LNHNV and CDR2 YYDKDF (reference sequence). Here the CDR3 reads CATSRASGRESGELFF. The CDR3 coding sequence is TGTGCCACCAGCAGGGCTAGCGGGAGAGAATCCGGGGAGCTGTTTTTT.